The rows below give T cell receptor beta chains drawn from one sample of a study of blood T cells in healthy people across ages. TCRdb redid the calling of the 5' RACE reads with MiXCR, one entry per CDR3 protein. This table holds about 1 million distinct CDR3 sequences, 35% to 50% found once. The sample consisted of blood. Receptors originate from a woman between 55 and 75 years old in good health. The conserved cysteine and the conserved F or W are not part of the CDR3 here. D genes are given only for firm matches.

V	J	D	CDR3
TRBV21-1	TRBJ2-7	-	ASSKGRDRGEDEQY
TRBV5-1	TRBJ2-3	-	ASSSASPTDTQY
TRBV20-1	TRBJ2-3	TRBD2	SARGLAGGLDTQY
TRBV29-1	TRBJ2-5	-	NVDGLRDQETQY
TRBV3-1	TRBJ2-5	TRBD1	ASSQDPGGETQY
TRBV9	TRBJ1-4	TRBD1	ASSATPDRIGEKLF
TRBV7-3	TRBJ2-3	TRBD2	ASSLIGLGITDTQY
TRBV20-1	-	-	SARGRDPYEQY
TRBV7-8	TRBJ1-5	-	ASSPFDGNNQPQH
TRBV24-1	TRBJ2-5	TRBD1	ATSETSRGQQY
TRBV5-6	TRBJ2-1	TRBD1	ASSLPGQGLYNEQF
TRBV7-2	TRBJ2-1	-	ASSLYNGSYNEQF
TRBV7-2	TRBJ2-7	TRBD2	ASGASGRIGGEQY
TRBV15	-	-	ATSRDPWDYEQY
TRBV25-1	TRBJ1-5	TRBD1	ASAQGGGNQPQH
TRBV11-2	TRBJ2-1	-	ASSLDVPRMGAISYNEQF
TRBV9	-	TRBD1	ASSVGTWDRLETQY
TRBV12-3/TRBV12-4	TRBJ2-1	TRBD2	ASSFPGRLNEQF
TRBV3-1	TRBJ1-4	TRBD1	ASSHRQGINGKLF
TRBV10-3	TRBJ2-3	-	AITADRIQDMQY
TRBV6-5	TRBJ1-6	TRBD1	ASSYSKQGASPLH
TRBV28	TRBJ2-2	-	ASSSRQGGTGELF
TRBV5-6	TRBJ2-3	TRBD1	ASSLDRAGGADTQY
TRBV10-3	TRBJ2-1	TRBD2	AISESQAGGIRPQF
TRBV14	TRBJ2-1	-	ASSQEAQVGRLF
TRBV28	TRBJ2-5	-	ASTSGGAYNEQY
TRBV29-1	TRBJ2-1	-	SVEDYQTSYNEQF
TRBV10-3	TRBJ2-1	-	ATSMDCNNEQF
TRBV7-9	TRBJ2-1	TRBD2	ASNRLAGNNEQF
TRBV28	TRBJ2-5	-	ATRTAIKTQY
TRBV29-1	TRBJ2-1	TRBD2	SVDGTSASYSEQF
TRBV9	TRBJ2-5	-	ASSPNTETQY
TRBV2	TRBJ2-6	-	ASSVPGLSVLT
TRBV5-1	TRBJ2-1	TRBD2	ASSYTSGRVYEQF
TRBV2	TRBJ1-2	-	ASSATADYGYT
TRBV7-2	TRBJ2-5	-	ASSPNAPGETQY
TRBV11-1	TRBJ2-1	TRBD2	ASSLAGGPVYNEQF
TRBV7-3	TRBJ2-7	-	ASSLTGLDGPRYEQY
TRBV6-6	TRBJ2-2	TRBD1	ASSISGQGKRTGELF
TRBV28	TRBJ2-7	-	ASHQRENYEQY
TRBV6-5	TRBJ2-7	-	ASSYSRPNGNEQY
TRBV29-1	TRBJ2-6	-	SVGPSGANVLT
TRBV6-2/TRBV6-3	TRBJ2-7	-	ASSKYSIQGSYEQY
TRBV7-9	TRBJ2-1	TRBD2	ASSAPLAGAKNEQF
TRBV6-1	TRBJ1-1	-	ASSDPGRLNTEAF
TRBV4-1	TRBJ2-6	-	ASSQVPPPLNSGANVLT
TRBV18	TRBJ2-6	TRBD1	ASSPQPGTGANSGANVLT
TRBV4-2	TRBJ2-5	-	ASSETTAGETQY
TRBV25-1	TRBJ1-1	-	ASSEKPNTEAF
TRBV29-1	TRBJ1-2	-	SVEGDGNFYGYT
TRBV10-3	TRBJ2-5	-	AIRGLVQETQY
TRBV7-2	TRBJ1-5	TRBD1	ASSLFGQGAVQPQH
TRBV12-5	TRBJ1-2	TRBD1	ASAARPGQGPDSYGYT
TRBV28	TRBJ1-2	-	ASSDWPSTGSGYT